This T cell receptor beta chain comes out of a study of shared clonotypes between healthy human individuals. CDR3 size: 12 residues. V was cut by 9 bases and J by 3 bases, with 11 bases left in between. Germline lookup yields CDR1 ENHRY and CDR2 SYGVKD. The data were produced by immunoSEQ multiplex PCR, yet TCRdb's version contains in-frame clones alone and is incomplete. The table records roughly 2.4 million clones, 95% of them present only once. What was sequenced was naive CD4+ T cells sorted from blood. Sample subset: CD45RA+ positively selected. This receptor was identified in a man aged 18 to 30 in good health. The rearrangement links TRBV10-3 to TRBJ1-2; D gene uncertain. CDR3 bases: TGTGCCATTCGGGAGGGCCACTATGGCTACACCTTC. Amino acids: CAIREGHYGYTF.